Following are 32 T cell receptor beta chains from one sample sequenced in a study of blood T cell repertoires in COVID-19. Libraries were prepared by immunoSEQ multiplex PCR; TCRdb keeps only in-frame clonotypes and omits some of them. The table shows fewer than 200,000 clones, with under 80% occurring only once. Sequencing was carried out using peripheral blood. The receptors stem from a man between 65 and 85 years old with acute or convalescent COVID-19.

The sample holds many counts of this clone. This chain links TRBV30 with TRBJ2-1, with D maybe TRBD2 (6 bases). Trimming left V 3 bases short and J 0 bases short, with 9 bases between. Germline V gene lookup returns CDR1 GTSNPN and CDR2 SVGIG (reference sequence). This CDR3 is built from 14 residues. CDR3 sequence: CAWRIAASYNEQFF. The DNA of the CDR3 is TGTGCCTGGAGAATAGCGGCCTCCTACAATGAGCAGTTCTTC.

This chain links TRBV2 with TRBJ2-4; 8 positions match TRBD1. The germline V gene encodes CDR1 SNHLY and CDR2 FYNNEI. The CDR3 length is 15 residues. J gave up 4 bases and V 5 bases, and 7 bases lay outside the gene matches. As DNA, the CDR3 is TGTGCCAGCAGTCCCCCAGGGGGCGATAAAAACATTCAGTACTTC. Its protein product is CASSPPGGDKNIQYF.

The V gene is TRBV6-6, the J gene TRBJ2-3, with TRBD2 matching over 9 bases. This CDR3 has 14 amino acids. V was clipped by 10 bases and J by 2 bases; unmatched bases: 7. Germline V gives CDR1 MNHNY, CDR2 SVGAGI (reference sequence). The CDR3 loop is CATGRGGYTDTQYF. DNA for the CDR3: TGTGCCACAGGGCGGGGGGGCTACACAGATACGCAGTATTTT.

The chain recombines TRBV19 with TRBJ1-1; D is unresolved. V lost 3 bases and J 1 base, leaving 3 bases between the germline ends. This CDR3 is 12 amino acids long. Germline V gene lookup returns CDR1 LNHDA and CDR2 SQIVND (reference sequence). CDR3 sequence (DNA): TGTGCCAGTAGTATCAAGAACACTGAAGCTTTCTTT. Protein: CASSIKNTEAFF.

This clone has just one count. The chain employs TRBV2 and TRBJ2-6; D remains unclear. Trimming stripped 5 bases from V and 0 bases from J, with 11 bases between. The CDR3 is 16 residues long. Germline V gene data show CDR1 as SNHLY and CDR2 as FYNNEI. The CDR3 DNA sequence: TGTGCCAGCAGTCGTCAGAGGAGCTCTGGGGCCAACGTCCTGACTTTC. It specifies CASSRQRSSGANVLTF.

This clone was counted a few times. The chain links TRBV9 to TRBJ1-1; perhaps TRBD1 as D (6 bases). CDR3 length equals 15 residues. The germline gives CDR1 SGDLS, CDR2 YYNGEE. Trimming shortened V by 4 bases and J by 0 bases, and 13 bases separated the two germline ends. The chain's CDR3 is CASSPQTGMNTEAFF. The CDR3 DNA is TGTGCCAGCAGCCCACAGACAGGTATGAACACTGAAGCTTTCTTT.

This clone was seen a few times. The genes are TRBV30 and TRBJ2-7; D not certain. The CDR3 contains 13 residues. Trimming pared 2 bases from V and 0 bases from J, leaving 8 bases between. Per germline, CDR1 GTSNPN and CDR2 SVGIG (reference sequence). CDR3 sequence: CAWSPRSSYEQYF. The CDR3 DNA follows: TGTGCCTGGAGTCCCCGTAGCTCCTACGAGCAGTACTTC. The full variable domain, rest sourced from reference TRBV30 and TRBJ2-7, is SQTIHQWPATLVQPVGSPLSLECTVEGTSNPNLYWYRQAAGRGLQLLFYSVGIGQISSEVPQNLSASRPQDRQFILSSKKLLLSDSGFYLCAWSPRSSYEQYFGPGTRLTVT.

This clone was seen a handful of times. The chain employs TRBV5-1 and TRBJ1-4; tentatively, D is TRBD1 (6 bases). The length of the CDR3 is 15 residues. Trimming left V 0 bases short and J 8 bases short, with 14 bases between. The germline V gene encodes CDR1 SGHRS and CDR2 YFSETQ. CDR3 amino acids: CASSLGGGVSEKLFF. CDR3 nucleotide sequence: TGCGCCAGCAGCTTGGGAGGGGGAGTAAGCGAAAAACTGTTTTTT.

V is TRBV6-5 and J is TRBJ1-1; D is ambiguous. Between the trimmed V and J ends, which lost 0 bases and 2 bases, there was a span of 10 bases. Germline values: CDR1 MNHEY, CDR2 SVGAGI. This CDR3 has 15 residues. CDR3 amino acids: CASSYSARYNTEAFF. Here the CDR3 DNA reads TGTGCCAGCAGTTACTCGGCGAGGTATAACACTGAAGCTTTCTTT.

The genes are TRBV2 and TRBJ2-5; TRBD2 matches 7 bases. The CDR3 runs 14 residues. The trim removed 7 bases at V and 5 bases at J, leaving 10 bases unmatched. The germline V gene has CDR1 SNHLY and CDR2 FYNNEI. Here the CDR3 reads CASTAGLGGETQYF. DNA of the CDR3: TGTGCCAGCACTGCGGGGCTCGGGGGGGAGACCCAGTACTTC.

The chain has TRBV6-5 and TRBJ2-7; 7 bases line up with TRBD1. Germline lookup yields CDR1 MNHEY and CDR2 SVGAGI. V trimming: 7 bases; J trimming: 2 bases; junction bases outside the gene matches: 5. CDR3 length: 13 amino acids. The CDR3 nucleotides read TGTGCCAGCACTGGGACAGCAGCCTACGAGCAGTACTTC. This codes for CASTGTAAYEQYF.

The chain joins TRBV6-5 to TRBJ2-7; a possible D gene is TRBD1 (6 bases). Germline V gene data show CDR1 as MNHEY and CDR2 as SVGAGI. V gave up 7 bases and J gave up 0 bases, with 16 bases separating them. The CDR3 length is 15 residues. The CDR3 DNA reads TGTGCCAGCACCCGTTCCGGGACACTCTCCTACGAGCAGTACTTC. This encodes CASTRSGTLSYEQYF.

The chain couples TRBV3-1 (or the pseudogene TRBV3-2) to TRBJ2-1; D not resolved. This CDR3 region has 14 residues. Germline lookup yields CDR1 LGHDT and CDR2 YNNKEL (reference sequence). V shed 0 bases and J shed 4 bases, with 7 bases lying between them. The CDR3: CASSQDYRYNEQFF. The CDR3 DNA sequence: TGTGCCAGCAGCCAAGATTACCGGTACAATGAGCAGTTCTTC.

The rearrangement joins TRBV12-5 to TRBJ2-1; 7 bases agree with TRBD1. The trim removed 1 base at V and 5 bases at J, leaving 11 bases unmatched. Germline-derived CDR1 and CDR2 are LGHNT and FRNRAP. The CDR3 extends over 17 amino acids. The CDR3 nucleotides read TGTGCTAGTGGTTTGGACCCAACAGGGGCCCGTAACAATGAGCAGTTCTTC. It codes for CASGLDPTGARNNEQFF.

This clone was recorded a few times. The chain is built from TRBV30 and TRBJ2-5, with TRBD1 matching 7 bases. CDR1 and CDR2 (germline): GTSNPN, SVGIG (reference sequence). This CDR3 is built from 13 residues. V lost 5 bases, J lost 2 bases, and 5 bases stayed unmatched. CDR3 amino acids: CAWAGTEQETQYF. The CDR3, as DNA: TGTGCCTGGGCCGGGACAGAGCAAGAGACCCAGTACTTC.

This sequence joins TRBV18 and TRBJ2-7; 10 bases line up with TRBD1. This CDR3 is built from 15 residues. Unmatched junction bases numbered 3, after V lost 2 bases and J lost 2 bases. The germline CDR1 and CDR2 sequences are KGHSH and LQKENI. The CDR3 bases are TGTGCCAGCTCACCAAGTGGACAGGGGGCCTACGAGCAGTACTTC. It specifies CASSPSGQGAYEQYF.

The chain joins TRBV18 to TRBJ2-1; 7 bases map to TRBD2. CDR1 is KGHSH and CDR2 is LQKENI in the germline V gene. V lost 3 bases and J lost 2; bases outside the gene matches: 4. The CDR3 sequence is 15 residues long. The CDR3 region is CASSPGGAPYNEQFF. For the CDR3, the DNA is TGTGCCAGCTCACCGGGAGGGGCACCCTACAATGAGCAGTTCTTC.

This rearrangement joins TRBV18 to TRBJ2-1, with 11 bases fitting TRBD2. The V gene end was trimmed by 6 bases and the J gene end by 11 bases; junction bases not matched to a gene: 12. CDR3 length equals 15 residues. CDR1 KGHSH and CDR2 LQKENI come from the germline V gene. The CDR3, as DNA: TGTGCCAGCTCCGTAGCGGGAGGGACCGGGGAGCAGCAGTTCTTC. Amino acid sequence: CASSVAGGTGEQQFF.

The gene calls are TRBV10-3 and TRBJ1-2; maybe TRBD1 (6 bases). V was shortened by 10 bases and J by 6 bases, with 12 bases between the two germline ends. The V gene's germline CDR1 is ENHRY and CDR2 SYGVKD. CDR3 length equals 11 residues. In DNA, the CDR3 is TGTGCCACCGGGCAGGGGAATGGCTACACCTTC. Translated, it gives CATGQGNGYTF.

The chain is built from TRBV5-1 and TRBJ2-5; no clear D gene. The length of the CDR3 is 16 residues. Germline assignment: CDR1 SGHRS and CDR2 YFSETQ. Trimming stripped 4 bases from V and 7 bases from J, with 23 bases between. CDR3 DNA sequence: TGCGCCAGCAGCCGCATTGGGCTCGCAACCGACGGGACCCAGTACTTC. Residues: CASSRIGLATDGTQYF.

This clone was recorded once. This chain uses TRBV10-3 with TRBJ2-7; 9 positions match TRBD1. Germline V gene sequence: CDR1 ENHRY, CDR2 SYGVKD. The ends lost 6 bases at V and 0 bases at J; junction bases unmatched: 6. The CDR3 spans 15 residues. CDR3 amino acids: CAISTGTGNSYEQYF. DNA of the CDR3: TGTGCCATCAGCACCGGGACAGGGAACTCCTACGAGCAGTACTTC.

This clone was seen more than once but under ten times. This sequence joins TRBV3-1 (or the pseudogene TRBV3-2) and TRBJ2-1, with a tentative D call TRBD2 (6 bases). The CDR3 is 24 residues long. V was trimmed by 0 bases and J by 5 bases, leaving 38 bases between them. The germline V gene encodes CDR1 LGHDT and CDR2 YNNKEL (reference sequence). CDR3 loop: CASSQDNIVLPGLRTGGANNEQFF. In DNA form, the CDR3 reads TGTGCCAGCAGCCAAGATAATATTGTTCTCCCGGGACTGCGAACCGGAGGCGCCAACAATGAGCAGTTCTTC.

V usage is TRBV5-8 and J usage is TRBJ2-5, with unresolved D. The CDR3 is made up of 12 amino acids. With 0 bases removed from V and 5 bases from J, the gap between germline ends came to 5 bases. Germline V gene lookup returns CDR1 SGHTS and CDR2 YDEGEE. In DNA form, the CDR3 reads TGTGCCAGCAGCTTGGAAGCCGAGACCCAGTACTTC. Protein product: CASSLEAETQYF.

V usage is TRBV19 and J usage is TRBJ1-6, with 11 bases matching TRBD1. From germline, CDR1 is LNHDA and CDR2 SQIVND (reference sequence). The CDR3 loop spans 17 amino acids. V dropped 4 bases and J dropped 13; count of bases not matched to a gene: 15. The CDR3 loop reads CASSRTGGGVRRAPLHF. CDR3 DNA sequence: TGTGCCAGTAGTAGGACAGGGGGCGGCGTCCGAAGGGCCCCCCTCCACTTT. The whole variable domain, remainder taken from reference TRBV19 and TRBJ1-6, is DGGITQSPKYLFRKEGQNVTLSCEQNLNHDAMYWYRQDPGQGLRLIYYSQIVNDFQKGDIAEGYSVSREKKESFPLTVTSAQKNPTAFYLCASSRTGGGVRRAPLHFGNGTRLTVT.

The chain is built from TRBV6-1 and TRBJ2-5; no reliable D call. Germline V gene data show CDR1 as MNHNS and CDR2 as SASEGT. V lost 6 bases to trimming and J lost 2 bases, with 4 bases between them. The CDR3 runs 11 residues. The CDR3: CASSPQETQYF. The CDR3 region has the DNA TGTGCCAGCAGCCCTCAAGAGACCCAGTACTTC.

The chain has TRBV28 and TRBJ2-1; 9 bases map to TRBD2. The CDR3 has 18 amino acids. V dropped 2 bases and J dropped 0; count of bases not matched to a gene: 8. CDR1 is MDHEN and CDR2 is SYDVKM in the germline V gene. The CDR3, as DNA: TGTGCCAGCAGTTTAACTCGCGGGAGGGCGGGCTCCTACAATGAGCAGTTCTTC. This translates into CASSLTRGRAGSYNEQFF. The variable domain in full, completed from reference TRBV28 and TRBJ2-1, reads DVKVTQSSRYLVKRTGEKVFLECVQDMDHENMFWYRQDPGLGLRLIYFSYDVKMKEKGDIPEGYSVSREKKERFSLILESASTNQTSMYLCASSLTRGRAGSYNEQFFGPGTRLTVL.

V gene TRBV7-2 combines with J gene TRBJ2-1; 11 bases map to TRBD2. The V gene end was trimmed by 1 base and the J gene end by 1 base; junction bases not matched to a gene: 3. There are 17 residues in the CDR3. Germline CDR1 SGHTA, CDR2 FQGNSA. The CDR3 nucleotides are TGTGCCAGCAGCTTAGTCCCTAGCGGGAGGTCCTACAATGAGCAGTTCTTC. Encoded protein: CASSLVPSGRSYNEQFF.

The chain recombines TRBV4-1 with TRBJ1-2; TRBD1 aligns across 9 bases. The CDR3 totals 18 residues. Germline assignment: CDR1 MGHRA and CDR2 YSYEKL. With V trimmed by 0 bases and J by 4 bases, 12 bases remained unmatched. CDR3 DNA: TGCGCCAGCAGCCAAGATCCCGGGACAGGGCTTGTGGTCTATGGCTACACCTTC. It translates to CASSQDPGTGLVVYGYTF.

This chain connects TRBV4-1 to TRBJ1-4, with TRBD1 as a possible D gene (6 bases). The germline CDR1 and CDR2 sequences are MGHRA and YSYEKL. Trimming removed 1 base at V and 10 bases at J, with 7 bases between. This CDR3 region has 12 residues. CDR3 bases: TGCGCCAGCAGCCAAGCAGGGGTAAAACTGTTTTTT. It yields the protein CASSQAGVKLFF.

Only one count was recorded for this clone. The chain joins TRBV2 to TRBJ1-2; D perhaps matches TRBD1 (6 bases). The V gene lost 6 bases and the J gene lost 0 bases, with 11 bases spanning the gap. The CDR3 totals 14 residues. In germline, CDR1 is SNHLY, CDR2 FYNNEI. The CDR3 region is CASRGTPTNYGYTF. CDR3 coding DNA: TGTGCCAGCAGGGGGACACCGACTAACTATGGCTACACCTTC.

V usage is TRBV5-1 and J usage is TRBJ2-2, with 8 bases identical to TRBD1. The CDR3 length is 14 residues. Germline V lookup: CDR1 SGHRS, CDR2 YFSETQ. V shed 2 bases and J 6 bases; nucleotides not matched to a gene: 3. The CDR3 loop reads CASSLRTGPGELFF. Written as DNA, the CDR3 is TGCGCCAGCAGCTTACGGACAGGGCCCGGGGAGCTGTTTTTT.

The chain employs TRBV15 and TRBJ1-1, with D tentatively TRBD1 (5 bases). V lost 0 bases and J 1 base, leaving 6 bases between the germline ends. In germline, CDR1 is LNHNV, CDR2 YYDKDF (reference sequence). The CDR3 loop spans 14 amino acids. CDR3 bases: TGTGCCACCAGCAGAGAGACAGCGAACACTGAAGCTTTCTTT. Protein: CATSRETANTEAFF. Full variable domain (remainder filled in from reference TRBV15 and TRBJ1-1): DAMVIQNPRYQVTQFGKPVTLSCSQTLNHNVMYWYQQKSSQAPKLLFHYYDKDFNNEADTPDNFQSRRPNTSFCFLDIRSPGLGDTAMYLCATSRETANTEAFFGQGTRLTVV.